Presented here are 10 T cell receptor beta chains from one specimen sequenced in a study of T cell changes during pregnancy in multiple sclerosis. Assay: immunoSEQ multiplex PCR; the TCRdb copy retains only in-frame clones and omits some. Among approximately 49,000 clones, 88% were seen once, and the ten largest hold around 1.3%. Sequencing was performed on CD4+ T cells from peripheral blood mononuclear cells, taken in the second trimester of pregnancy. The receptors were sampled from a female donor with multiple sclerosis, enrolled in a pregnancy study.

The V gene is TRBV6-1, the J gene TRBJ2-7; D unclear. Per germline, CDR1 MNHNS and CDR2 SASEGT. This CDR3 has 11 residues. Trimming pared 4 bases from V and 4 bases from J, leaving 5 bases between. CDR3 sequence: CASSAFYEQYF. In nucleotides, the CDR3 is TGTGCCAGCAGTGCCTTTTACGAGCAGTACTTC.

The rearrangement links TRBV5-4 to TRBJ2-3, with unresolved D. Between the trimmed V and J ends, which lost 4 bases and 2 bases, there was a span of 14 bases. This CDR3 is built from 15 residues. CDR1 and CDR2 (germline): SGHNT, YYREEE (reference sequence). The CDR3 DNA is TGTGCCAGCAGCAGTCTGCGTTACTCCACAGATACGCAGTATTTT. Translated: CASSSLRYSTDTQYF.

The chain has TRBV28 and TRBJ2-7, with D possibly being TRBD2 (6 bases). This CDR3 is built from 15 residues. Germline V gene lookup returns CDR1 MDHEN and CDR2 SYDVKM. The germline V and J ends were trimmed by 6 bases and 5 bases, with 20 bases remaining between them. The CDR3 loop is CASSSPGGLIDEQYF. CDR3 coding DNA: TGTGCCAGCAGCTCACCCGGGGGACTTATCGACGAGCAGTACTTC.

This sequence joins TRBV28 and TRBJ1-2, with D tentatively TRBD1 (5 bases). V dropped 5 bases and J dropped 4 bases, with 17 bases sitting between them. CDR1 MDHEN and CDR2 SYDVKM come from the germline V gene. The CDR3 sequence is 15 residues long. CDR3 bases: TGTGCCAGCAGTCCCACCGATACAGGCGCCTATGGCTACACCTTC. Its translation is CASSPTDTGAYGYTF.

In this sample, this clone turned up a few times. CDR3 in amino acids: CAWSVLVEQYF. CDR3 DNA sequence: TGTGCCTGGAGTGTACTGGTCGAGCAGTACTTC. The rearrangement links TRBV30 to TRBJ2-7; the D is unclear. CDR3 size: 11 residues. Trimming cost V 0 bases and J 6 bases, with 6 bases left between them. CDR1 is GTSNPN, CDR2 SVGIG, per germline (reference sequence).

The chain uses TRBV11-1 and TRBJ2-7; D is unclear. V lost 0 bases, J lost 3 bases, and 3 bases lay in between. Germline CDR1 is SGHAT and CDR2 is FQDESV (reference sequence). The CDR3 is made up of 12 amino acids. CDR3 sequence: CASSLARYEQYF. The CDR3 bases are TGTGCCAGCAGCTTAGCGCGCTACGAGCAGTACTTC.

The rearrangement joins TRBV7-2 to TRBJ2-5; 7 bases map to TRBD1. CDR3 length equals 13 residues. CDR1 is SGHTA and CDR2 is FQGNSA in the germline V gene. V was clipped by 3 bases and J by 5 bases; unmatched bases: 3. The DNA for the CDR3 is TGTGCCAGCAGCTTTGGACAGGCCGAGACCCAGTACTTC. It translates to CASSFGQAETQYF.

This chain joins TRBV28 and TRBJ2-5; 11 bases line up with TRBD1. Germline V gene lookup returns CDR1 MDHEN and CDR2 SYDVKM. With V trimmed by 5 bases and J by 4 bases, 9 bases remained unmatched. CDR3 length equals 16 residues. The CDR3 protein is CASSTPGQGEGETQYF. The CDR3 bases are TGTGCCAGCAGTACACCGGGACAGGGGGAAGGAGAGACCCAGTACTTC.

This clone was seen once. The V gene is TRBV9, the J gene TRBJ2-3; TRBD1 aligns across 7 bases. V trimming: 4 bases; J trimming: 4 bases; junction bases outside the gene matches: 9. This CDR3 is 15 amino acids long. Germline assignment: CDR1 SGDLS and CDR2 YYNGEE. CDR3 nucleotide sequence: TGTGCCAGCAGCCTCAGTAGGACAGGCGCAGATACGCAGTATTTT. This sequence encodes CASSLSRTGADTQYF.

The CDR3 is CASTRGSNTEAFF. The CDR3 DNA is TGTGCCAGCACCCGGGGGTCGAACACTGAAGCTTTCTTT. The rearrangement joins TRBV6-5 to TRBJ1-1, with D tentatively TRBD1 (5 bases). V shed 7 bases and J shed 1 base, with 10 bases lying between them. Germline V lookup: CDR1 MNHEY, CDR2 SVGAGI. The CDR3 loop spans 13 amino acids.